This T cell receptor (beta chain) was captured by sequencing in a study of PD-1 blockade in classical Hodgkin lymphoma (dated by TCRdb to about 2020). With respect to the entire study: Nivolumab dosing was 3 mg/kg intravenously every 2 weeks, continuing until either disease progression or unacceptable toxicity. A peripheral blood immune signature of response to PD-1 blockade in classical Hodgkin lymphoma was defined using TCR beta sequencing and CyTOF. What the authors observed across the whole study: Trial patients achieving complete response had baseline diversity similar to newly diagnosed patients, whereas partial responders and progressors had significantly lower diversity. The study was restricted to a single clinical trial cohort, and the causes of repertoire differences, possibly disease activity or prior therapy, were left undefined. Baseline TCR diversity was reported to be lower in newly diagnosed patients than in healthy donors, and even lower in relapsed/refractory patients. Patients starting nivolumab less than 1 year after ASCT had lower diversity and were excluded from later analyses to avoid confounding by immune reconstitution. A significant rise by C4D1 was seen in CD4+ but not CD8+ TCR diversity (p=0.0027 vs p=0.16), with the rise being most apparent in complete responders (p=0.02).

According to the study, the label for this sample's time point signals: cycle 2 day 1 (C2D1) of nivolumab. Every trial patient had relapsed after autologous stem cell transplantation, and cohorts A, B and C differed in prior brentuximab vedotin exposure. A total of fewer than 70 patients with relapsed/refractory classical Hodgkin lymphoma made up the trial cohort, and each patient's best overall response was complete response, partial response or progressive disease. Trial patients were treated with single-agent nivolumab in the multi-cohort phase II CheckMate 205 trial. An independent review committee assessed best overall response by applying the 2007 International Working Group response criteria. Trial PBMCs were collected just before the start of nivolumab (C1D1) and during therapy at cycle 2 day 1 and cycle 4 day 1. Peripheral blood was collected in 8 mL Vacutainer Cell Preparation Tubes, from which PBMCs were isolated by centrifugation and then cryopreserved.

Notes on this clone: Which antigen it targets is not known. The junction departs from germline at one end; a sequencing error may be responsible. Other DNA sequences from this sample encode an identical CDR3 as well.

The Qiagen DNeasy kit was used to extract genomic DNA from unsorted PBMCs and from the negatively selected CD4+ and CD8+ fractions. TCR beta CDR3 regions were amplified by immunoSEQ multiplex PCR using primers annealing to V and J segments. A synthetic immune receptor repertoire was used to minimize amplification bias, and any remaining bias was removed computationally after sequencing. As for the authors' bioinformatics: Repertoire diversity was quantified as the Shannon entropy index using custom Python scripts. The unsorted, CD4+ and CD8+ repertoires were each analyzed separately, with the exception of combined analyses, where CD4+ and CD8+ sequences were merged in silico. Clonal expansion was defined as a frequency increase of at least 2-fold after treatment compared with C1D1, and clones undetected at baseline were assigned a pseudocount of 0.5. Clones with 0 or 1 copy at C1D1 were defined as singleton clones, while clones with 2 or more copies were defined as non-singleton clones. Clones expanded in unsorted samples were assigned a CD4+, CD8+ or unknown annotation through matching of protein sequences in sorted samples from the same patient. Diversity changes from C1D1 to C4D1 were tested in paired samples using Wilcoxon tests. This immuneACCESS table, as held by TCRdb, lists in-frame sequences with V and J called but not all clones. Of the missing ones, under half trace to an unresolved V gene in checked studies; the others have no known cause. V, J and clone size were drawn from that table, and D and trimming were deduced from the DNA. Here the sample has under 20,000 clones; around 79% occur a single time. The ten biggest clones cover around 17% of the sample.

Specimen: peripheral blood mononuclear cells (PBMCs), collected before the second cycle of nivolumab. The origin of this receptor is a human donor with classical Hodgkin lymphoma.

CDR3 loop: CASSLGQGAIARLAKNIQYF. Read as DNA, the sequence is TGCGCCAGCAGCTTGGGACAGGGGGCTATCGCTCGACTAGCCAAAAACATCCAGTACTTC. In this chain, TRBV5-1 is recombined with TRBJ2-4, and TRBD1 matches 10 of the central bases. The CDR3 spans 20 residues, from the cysteine through the phenylalanine. Of all the DNA, just the CDR3 is kept, 60 bases in frame from base 1. CDR1 and CDR2 were assigned from the germline V gene as SGHRS and YFSETQ. With the rest looked up from the reference TRBV5-1 and TRBJ2-4 genes rather than sequenced, the full variable domain is KAGVTQTPRYLIKTRGQQVTLSCSPISGHRSVSWYQQTPGQGLQFLFEYFSETQRNKGNFPGRFSGRQFSNSRSEMNVSTLELGDSALYLCASSLGQGAIARLAKNIQYFGAGTRLSVL.